One T cell receptor beta chain is described in this entry. Its antigen is as yet unknown. The data belong to a study of beta chain features in type 1 diabetes. V was clipped by 4 bases and J by 6 bases, with 13 bases between them. The CDR3 is 14 amino acids. Germline V CDR1 and CDR2: SGHRS, YFSETQ. Based on CD45RO/CCR7/CD25/CD127/CD95/CD27, CD4+ regulatory, stem cell-like memory, naive and central memory cells were sorted. Populations isolated by sorting all had purity greater than 98%. Reverse transcribing all isolated RNA meant expressed TCRB transcripts were sequenced. Sequenced by immunoSEQ multiplex PCR; TCRdb stores in-frame clones only, minus some. The data hold about 28,000 clones, with 65% observed a single time. Broader study findings: VDJ junctions from patients with type 1 diabetes contained fewer insertions and more deletions. The study found that naive, central memory and Treg TCRB repertoires appeared more similar in patients than in healthy donors. Researchers report that Type 1 diabetes patients had moderately but significantly shorter TCRB CDR3s across all four CD4+ subsets.

Material: Tregs from blood. The V call is TRBV5-1, the J call TRBJ2-2, with D perhaps TRBD2 (6 bases). The sequence derives from a young woman with type 1 diabetes. The CDR3 loop reads CASSPAGGSGELFF. The CDR3 DNA sequence: TGCGCCAGCAGCCCCGCCGGGGGTTCCGGGGAGCTGTTTTTT.